This TCR beta chain was documented in a study of T cell responses to AZD1222 COVID-19 vaccine. This clone was observed once. The assay was immunoSEQ multiplex PCR, and TCRdb's table has in-frame clones only and misses some. Among about 110,000 clones, nearly 90% were seen once, and the ten largest hold roughly 13%. The V and J ends lost 1 base and 0 bases respectively, with 14 bases between them. The germline gives CDR1 SGHTA, CDR2 FQGNSA. This CDR3 is 17 amino acids long. The sequence was collected from an adult in good health. The specimen was peripheral blood, collected on day 0 of MenACWY control vaccination. The chain links TRBV7-2 to TRBJ2-3, with D unclear. CDR3 sequence: CASSLEIRNPSTDTQYF. CDR3 nucleotide sequence: TGTGCCAGCAGCTTAGAAATCCGGAACCCCAGCACAGATACGCAGTATTTT.